This entry is about one T cell receptor beta chain. The antigen is not known. The data were taken from a study of OX40 agonist ivuxolimab in advanced cancers. At the level of the study: Patients in the trial were receiving intravenous ivuxolimab every 2 weeks, at doses of 0.01 to 10 mg/kg. Dose-escalation cases comprised hepatocellular carcinoma, melanoma, renal cell or head and neck cancer. Study outcomes and limitations: The authors also found low normalized T-cell clonal expansion in some nonresponders. At 0.1 to 3.0 mg/kg, CD4+ and CD8+ blood T cells expanded clonally by week 6.

Sequenced by immunoSEQ multiplex PCR; TCRdb stores in-frame clones only, minus some. The sample includes tens of thousands of clones, about 91% of them seen just once. Germline assignment: CDR1 LGHNA and CDR2 YSLEER. The CDR3 contains 15 residues. V shed 1 base and J shed 0 bases, with 8 bases lying between them. V usage is TRBV4-3 and J usage is TRBJ2-3; unclear D gene. This receptor was taken from an adult with an advanced solid tumor such as melanoma, head and neck, liver or kidney cancer. The specimen was CD4+ or CD8+ T cells sorted from blood, collected in a trial of the OX40 agonist ivuxolimab. Written as DNA, the CDR3 is TGCGCCAGCAGCCAAGTGCCTTCAAGCACAGATACGCAGTATTTT. Translated: CASSQVPSSTDTQYF.